The entry below describes one TCR beta chain. No cognate antigen has been identified for it. The read terminates 3 residues ahead of where the CDR3 ends, so the germline J gene completes it. Sequences SGHVS (CDR1) and FQNEAQ (CDR2) are obtained from the germline V gene. V trim: 3 bases; J trim: 9 bases; unmatched bases: 1. Taken from cysteine to phenylalanine, the CDR3 has 14 residues. Sequencing covers 33 bases of the CDR3, shown here with the frame starting at base 1. These data belong to a study of Tregs in tolerant kidney transplant recipients (dated by TCRdb to 2018 to 2020). Regarding the research as a whole: The transplants used related donors along with nonmyeloablative bone marrow transplantation, and in the human trials mixed chimerism was transient. TCRbeta sequencing was used in the study to identify donor-specific regulatory T cells before combined kidney and bone marrow transplantation, and the identified cells were then tracked after transplant. General study outcomes and caveats: Donor-specific Treg expansion was found to exceed global Treg expansion in tolerant patients, suggesting antigen-driven rather than nonspecific expansion. Although technical replication error seemed to be minimal, the question of biological reproducibility was not addressed directly. PCR primers changed over time for some patients, so nucleotide-level comparison across those patients' samples was not possible. Expanding Tregs with activated donor B cells appeared to identify the most biologically relevant and donor-specific TCRbeta repertoire. The study was constrained by small patient numbers, and validation of the findings is required in larger populations and under other immunosuppression protocols.

For TCRbeta CDR3 sequencing, genomic DNA was extracted from sorted cells using the QIAGEN DNeasy Blood and Tissue Kit. High-throughput TCRbeta CDR3 sequencing was carried out commercially through immunoSEQ, with PCR amplification with bias correction and internal controls included. Per the original workflow: Unique productive TCRbeta sequences were defined by CDR3 nucleotide sequence where primers matched, otherwise by CDR3 amino acid sequence with Vbeta and Jbeta genes. Sorting error was corrected by removing sequences shared between sorted populations at a frequency ratio of 2:1 or less, and the remaining shared sequences were assigned to the higher population. A sequence counted as donor-reactive if, in CFSE-low cells, the sequence had a frequency of at least 0.01% and was expanded at least 5-fold compared with unstimulated cells. Jensen-Shannon divergence, calculated on the top 100 TCRbeta sequences ranked by frequency, was used to quantify repertoire divergence. For samples with multiple sequencing runs, sorting error was corrected in each run separately before the runs were combined. Held by TCRdb, this immuneACCESS table contains in-frame sequences only and omits some clones. Under half of the omission traces to an unresolved V gene where checked; the cause of the rest is unknown. That table supplies the V and J calls and clone size; D and trimming were determined from the DNA. The sample table gives about 48,000 clones. Jointly, the top ten make up 0.7% to 0.95% of the sample.

The time point tag for this specimen amounts to: blood sample drawn before combined kidney and bone marrow transplant. Unstimulated Tregs (CD4+CD25+CD127-), CD4+ non-Tregs (CD4+CD25-), CD4 and CD8 cells were FACS-sorted from thawed PBMCs. The patients were a handful of recipients of combined kidney and bone marrow transplants from the ITN036ST trial, and samples were available only from these trial subjects. Healthy control blood was processed by Ficoll density gradient to PBMCs and cryopreserved; patient PBMCs were collected before and after transplant. The specimen comprised CD4+ T cells from blood, sampled before the transplant. The sequence links TRBV7-8 to TRBJ2-1, with TRBD2 identical over 14 junction bases. The clonotype comes from a human donor who received a combined kidney and bone marrow transplant. CDR3 DNA, as far as it was read: TGTGCCAGCAGCTTGGGACTAGCGGGAGTTGAG. Its product reads: CASSLGLAGVE. The CDR3 reads in full as CASSLGLAGVEQFF.